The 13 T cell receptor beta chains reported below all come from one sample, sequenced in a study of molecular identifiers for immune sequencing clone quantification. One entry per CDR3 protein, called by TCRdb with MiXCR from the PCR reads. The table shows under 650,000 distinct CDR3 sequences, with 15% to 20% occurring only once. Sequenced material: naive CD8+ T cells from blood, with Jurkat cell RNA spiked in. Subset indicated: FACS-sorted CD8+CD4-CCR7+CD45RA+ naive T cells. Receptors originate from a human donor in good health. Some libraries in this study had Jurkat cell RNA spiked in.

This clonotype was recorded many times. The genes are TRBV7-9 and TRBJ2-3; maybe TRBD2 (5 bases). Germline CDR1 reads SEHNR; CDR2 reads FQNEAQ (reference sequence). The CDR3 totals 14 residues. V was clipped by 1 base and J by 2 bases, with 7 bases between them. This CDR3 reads CASSLVEATDTQYF. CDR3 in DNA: TGTGCCAGCAGCTTAGTGGAGGCCACAGATACGCAGTATTTT.

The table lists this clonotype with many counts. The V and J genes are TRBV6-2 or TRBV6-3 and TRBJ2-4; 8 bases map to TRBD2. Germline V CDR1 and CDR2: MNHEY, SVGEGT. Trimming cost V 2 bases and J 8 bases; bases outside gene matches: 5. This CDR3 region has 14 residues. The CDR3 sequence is CASSYGAGVDIQYF. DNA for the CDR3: TGTGCCAGCAGTTACGGAGCGGGAGTGGACATTCAGTACTTC.

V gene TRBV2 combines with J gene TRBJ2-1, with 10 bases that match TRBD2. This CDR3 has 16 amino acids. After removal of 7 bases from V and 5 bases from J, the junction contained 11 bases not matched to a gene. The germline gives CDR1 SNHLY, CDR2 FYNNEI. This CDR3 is CASMGASGGGDNEQFF. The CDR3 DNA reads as TGTGCCAGCATGGGGGCCAGCGGGGGGGGGGACAATGAGCAGTTCTTC.

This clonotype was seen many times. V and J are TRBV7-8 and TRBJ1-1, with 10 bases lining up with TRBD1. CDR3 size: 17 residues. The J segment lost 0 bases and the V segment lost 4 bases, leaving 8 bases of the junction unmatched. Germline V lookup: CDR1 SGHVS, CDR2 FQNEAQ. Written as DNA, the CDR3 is TGTGCCAGCAGCTCCCCATCGGGACAGGGGTTGAACACTGAAGCTTTCTTT. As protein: CASSSPSGQGLNTEAFF.

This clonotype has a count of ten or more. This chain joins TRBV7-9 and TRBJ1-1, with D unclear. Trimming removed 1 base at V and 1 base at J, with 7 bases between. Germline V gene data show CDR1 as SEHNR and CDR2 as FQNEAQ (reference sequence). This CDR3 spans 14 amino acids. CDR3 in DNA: TGTGCCAGCAGCTTAGGCTTAACGAACACTGAAGCTTTCTTT. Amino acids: CASSLGLTNTEAFF. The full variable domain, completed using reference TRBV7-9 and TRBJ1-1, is DTGVSQNPRHKITKRGQNVTFRCDPISEHNRLYWYRQTLGQGPEFLTYFQNEAQLEKSRLLSDRFSAERPKGSFSTLEIQRTEQGDSAMYLCASSLGLTNTEAFFGQGTRLTVV.

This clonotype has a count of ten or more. CDR3 region: CASNKLEYYNEQFF. In nucleotides, the CDR3 is TGCGCCAGCAATAAGCTAGAGTATTACAATGAGCAGTTCTTC. This chain joins TRBV4-3 and TRBJ2-1; D is ambiguous. This CDR3 has 14 residues. From germline, CDR1 is LGHNA and CDR2 YSLEER. The V end lost 7 bases, the J end lost 4 bases, and 14 bases lay between the germline ends.

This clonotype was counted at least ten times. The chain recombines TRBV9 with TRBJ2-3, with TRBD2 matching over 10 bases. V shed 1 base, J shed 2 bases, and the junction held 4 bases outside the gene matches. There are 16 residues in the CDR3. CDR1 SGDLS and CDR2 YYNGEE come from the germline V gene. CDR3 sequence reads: CASSVSGRAVTDTQYF. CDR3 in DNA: TGTGCCAGCAGCGTAAGCGGGAGGGCCGTCACAGATACGCAGTATTTT.

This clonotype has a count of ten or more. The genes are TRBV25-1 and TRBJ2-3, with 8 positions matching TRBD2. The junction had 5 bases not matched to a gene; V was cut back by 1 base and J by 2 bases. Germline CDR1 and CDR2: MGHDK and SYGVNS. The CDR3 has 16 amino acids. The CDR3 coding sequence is TGTGCCAGCAGTGAATTAGCGGGACGGGACACAGATACGCAGTATTTT. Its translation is CASSELAGRDTDTQYF.

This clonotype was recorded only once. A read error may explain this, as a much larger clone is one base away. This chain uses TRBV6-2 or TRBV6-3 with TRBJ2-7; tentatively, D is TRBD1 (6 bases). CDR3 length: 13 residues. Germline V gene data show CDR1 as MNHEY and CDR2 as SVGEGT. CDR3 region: CASGYLQGGEQYF. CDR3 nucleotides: TGTGCCAGCGGTTATCTACAGGGTGGCGAGCAGTACTTC.

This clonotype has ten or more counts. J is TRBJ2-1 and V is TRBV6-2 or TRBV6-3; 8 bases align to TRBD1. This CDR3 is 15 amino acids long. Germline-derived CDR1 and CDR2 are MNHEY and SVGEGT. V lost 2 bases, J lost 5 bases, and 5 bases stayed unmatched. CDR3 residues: CASSYETGVNNEQFF. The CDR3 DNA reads TGTGCCAGCAGTTACGAGACAGGGGTCAACAATGAGCAGTTCTTC.

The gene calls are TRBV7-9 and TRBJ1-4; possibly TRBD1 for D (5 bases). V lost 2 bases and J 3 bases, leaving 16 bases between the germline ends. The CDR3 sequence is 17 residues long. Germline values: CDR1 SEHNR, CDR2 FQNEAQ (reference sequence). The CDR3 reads CASSLFLGAASNEKLFF. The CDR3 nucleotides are TGTGCCAGCAGCTTATTCCTCGGGGCCGCCTCTAATGAAAAACTGTTTTTT.

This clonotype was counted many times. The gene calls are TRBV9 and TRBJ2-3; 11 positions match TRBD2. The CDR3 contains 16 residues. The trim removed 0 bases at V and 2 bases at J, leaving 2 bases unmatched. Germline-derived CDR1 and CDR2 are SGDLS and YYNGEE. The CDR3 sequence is CASSVGLAGNTDTQYF. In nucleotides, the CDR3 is TGTGCCAGCAGCGTAGGACTAGCGGGAAACACAGATACGCAGTATTTT.

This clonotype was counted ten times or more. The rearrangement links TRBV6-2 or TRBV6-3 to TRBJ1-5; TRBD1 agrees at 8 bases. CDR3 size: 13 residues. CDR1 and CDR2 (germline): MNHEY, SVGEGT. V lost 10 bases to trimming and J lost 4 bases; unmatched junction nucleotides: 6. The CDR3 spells CATGTGVNQPQHF. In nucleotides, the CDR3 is TGTGCCACCGGGACAGGTGTTAATCAGCCCCAGCATTTT.